This T cell receptor (beta chain) was recovered during a study of read filtering for tumor transcriptome and immune sequencing. Study background: Whole-transcriptome libraries were prepared after DNase treatment. Findings and limits, study-wide: In IR-seq, single-read clonotypes were approximately 83% of clonotypes but around 4% of reads. IR-seq captured clonotypes deeper and more reliably than RNA-seq.

This library used roughly 430 ng RNA and molecular barcoded adaptors spanning alpha/delta and beta/gamma chains. TCRdb independently ran MiXCR on the reads; one entry per CDR3 protein. The repertoire has approximately 93,000 distinct CDR3 sequences, approximately 21% of them found once; the top ten carry over 10%. V gave up 6 bases and J gave up 6 bases, with 13 bases separating them. CDR1 and CDR2 from the germline V gene are MDHEN and SYDVKM. The CDR3 has 13 amino acids. Bone marrow was sampled from every patient at the time of active disease. This clonotype was observed at least ten times. Its antigen is undetermined.

The gene calls are TRBV28 and TRBJ2-3; perhaps TRBD2 as D (6 bases). The receptor was isolated from a donor aged 40 or older with multiple myeloma. The specimen sequenced was a population of CD138-negative cells sorted from bone marrow. The chain's CDR3 is CASRESGGDTQYF. The CDR3 nucleotides read TGTGCCAGCAGAGAAAGTGGAGGGGATACGCAGTATTTT.